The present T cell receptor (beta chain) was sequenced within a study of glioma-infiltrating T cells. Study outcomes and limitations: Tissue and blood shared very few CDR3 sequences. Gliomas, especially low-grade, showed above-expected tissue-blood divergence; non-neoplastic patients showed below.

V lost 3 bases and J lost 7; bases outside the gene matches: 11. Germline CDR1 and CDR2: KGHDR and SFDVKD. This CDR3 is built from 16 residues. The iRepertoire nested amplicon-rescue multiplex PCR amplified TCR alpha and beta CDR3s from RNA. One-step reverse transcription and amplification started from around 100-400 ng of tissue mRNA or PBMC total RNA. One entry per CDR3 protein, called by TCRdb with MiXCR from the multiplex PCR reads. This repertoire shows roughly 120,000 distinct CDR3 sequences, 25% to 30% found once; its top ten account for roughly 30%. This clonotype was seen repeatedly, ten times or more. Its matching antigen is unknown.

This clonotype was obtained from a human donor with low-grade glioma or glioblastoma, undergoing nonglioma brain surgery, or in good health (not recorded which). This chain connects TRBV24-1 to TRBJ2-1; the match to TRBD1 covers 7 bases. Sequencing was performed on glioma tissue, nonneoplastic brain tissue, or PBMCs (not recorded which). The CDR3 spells CATSDPGQGVRNEQFF. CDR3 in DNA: TGTGCCACCAGTGATCCTGGGCAGGGGGTAAGGAATGAGCAGTTCTTC.